These 6 T cell receptor beta chains were sequenced from one sample in a study of shared clonotypes between healthy human individuals. Assay: immunoSEQ multiplex PCR; the TCRdb copy retains only in-frame clones and omits some. The data contain roughly 2.4 million clones, approximately 94% of them singletons. Sequencing was carried out using naive CD4+ T cells sorted from blood. Indicated subset: CD45RA+ positively selected. These receptors all stem from a man between 18 and 35 years old in good health.

V and J are TRBV30 and TRBJ1-5; no clear D gene. V was pared by 2 bases and J by 5 bases, with 13 bases between. The germline CDR1 and CDR2 sequences are GTSNPN and SVGIG (reference sequence). This CDR3 contains 14 residues. The CDR3, as DNA: TGTGCCTGGAGTTACGGGCAGTGGGATCAGCCCCAGCATTTT. This translates into CAWSYGQWDQPQHF.

V usage is TRBV6-5 and J usage is TRBJ2-3, with D hard to call. This CDR3 spans 12 amino acids. The germline V gene has CDR1 MNHEY and CDR2 SVGAGI. V lost 2 bases, J lost 5 bases, and 5 bases lay in between. This chain's CDR3 is CASSYQGDTQYF. CDR3 sequence (DNA): TGTGCCAGCAGTTACCAAGGAGATACGCAGTATTTT.

This rearrangement joins TRBV5-6 to TRBJ1-5; tentatively, D is TRBD1 (6 bases). In germline, CDR1 is SGHDT, CDR2 YYEEEE. This CDR3 has 17 residues. Trimming took 3 bases from V and 2 from J, leaving 18 bases between them. The CDR3 sequence is CASSSYSRGAGNQPQHF. The CDR3, as DNA: TGTGCCAGCAGCTCCTACTCCAGGGGTGCCGGCAATCAGCCCCAGCATTTT.

The chain uses TRBV9 and TRBJ2-5, with 9 nucleotides matching TRBD2. CDR3 size: 17 residues. With 0 bases clipped from V and 5 bases from J, the junction kept 11 bases outside the gene matches. CDR1 and CDR2 (germline): SGDLS, YYNGEE. CDR3 nucleotides: TGTGCCAGCAGCGTAGCGGCTAGCGGGGATTGGGGGGAGACCCAGTACTTC. Protein sequence: CASSVAASGDWGETQYF.

This clone was recorded once. The identical CDR3 is also encoded by other nucleotide sequences in the sample. This chain uses TRBV6-5 with TRBJ2-7; D is possibly TRBD2 (5 bases). The CDR3 runs to 12 residues. CDR1 MNHEY and CDR2 SVGAGI come from the germline V gene. Trimming left V 2 bases short and J 7 bases short, with 9 bases between. DNA for the CDR3: TGTGCCAGCAGTTACGTCGGAGGAGAGCAGTACTTC. Translated, it gives CASSYVGGEQYF.

The gene calls are TRBV6-1 and TRBJ2-4; 10 bases are a match to TRBD1. The CDR3 loop spans 20 amino acids. J was trimmed by 0 bases and V by 3 bases; bases with no gene match: 14. Germline values: CDR1 MNHNS, CDR2 SASEGT. CDR3 in amino acids: CASSDLPGTGAKLAKNIQYF. In DNA, the CDR3 is TGTGCCAGCAGTGACCTTCCCGGGACAGGGGCGAAACTAGCCAAAAACATTCAGTACTTC.